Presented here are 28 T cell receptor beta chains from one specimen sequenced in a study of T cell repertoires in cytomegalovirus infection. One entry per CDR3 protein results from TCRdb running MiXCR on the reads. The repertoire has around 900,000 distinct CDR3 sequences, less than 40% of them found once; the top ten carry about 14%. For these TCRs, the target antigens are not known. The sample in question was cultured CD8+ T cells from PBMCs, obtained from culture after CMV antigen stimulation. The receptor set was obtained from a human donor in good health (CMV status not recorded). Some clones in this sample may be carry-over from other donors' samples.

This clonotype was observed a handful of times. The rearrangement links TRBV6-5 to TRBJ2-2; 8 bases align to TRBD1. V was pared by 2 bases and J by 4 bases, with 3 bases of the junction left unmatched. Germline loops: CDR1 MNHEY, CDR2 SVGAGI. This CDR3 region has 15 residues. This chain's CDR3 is CASSYDRGVTGELFF. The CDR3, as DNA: TGTGCCAGCAGTTACGACAGGGGAGTCACCGGGGAGCTGTTTTTT.

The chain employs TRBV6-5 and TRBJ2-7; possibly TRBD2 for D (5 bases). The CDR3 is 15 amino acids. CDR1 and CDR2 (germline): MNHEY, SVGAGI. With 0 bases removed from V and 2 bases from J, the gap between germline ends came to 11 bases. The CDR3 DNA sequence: TGTGCCAGCAGTTACTCTGGACTCCCAACCTACGAGCAGTACTTC. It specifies CASSYSGLPTYEQYF.

This CDR3 reads CASSLGPGALGNNEQFF. The DNA for the CDR3 is TGTGCCAGCAGCTTAGGTCCGGGGGCTTTGGGAAACAATGAGCAGTTCTTC. This chain links TRBV7-9 with TRBJ2-1, with D possibly being TRBD1 or TRBD2 (6 bases each). CDR3 size: 17 residues. CDR1 is SEHNR and CDR2 is FQNEAQ in the germline V gene (reference sequence). Trimming left V 1 base short and J 5 bases short, with 18 bases between.

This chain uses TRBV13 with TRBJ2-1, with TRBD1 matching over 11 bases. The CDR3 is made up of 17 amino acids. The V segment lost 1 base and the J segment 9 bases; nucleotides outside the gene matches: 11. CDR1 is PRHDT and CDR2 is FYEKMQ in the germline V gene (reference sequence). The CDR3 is CASSLEIRDRGYGEQFF. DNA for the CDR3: TGTGCCAGCAGCTTAGAGATCCGGGACAGGGGGTACGGTGAGCAGTTCTTC.

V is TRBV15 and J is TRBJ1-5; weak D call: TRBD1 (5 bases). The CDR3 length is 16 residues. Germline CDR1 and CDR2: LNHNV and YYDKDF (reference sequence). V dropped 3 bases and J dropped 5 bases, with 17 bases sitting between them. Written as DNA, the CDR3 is TGTGCCACCAGCAGTACCCCGGGACTTGGGGATCAGCCCCAGCATTTT. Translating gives CATSSTPGLGDQPQHF. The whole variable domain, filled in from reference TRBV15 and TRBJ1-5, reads DAMVIQNPRYQVTQFGKPVTLSCSQTLNHNVMYWYQQKSSQAPKLLFHYYDKDFNNEADTPDNFQSRRPNTSFCFLDIRSPGLGDTAMYLCATSSTPGLGDQPQHFGDGTRLSIL.

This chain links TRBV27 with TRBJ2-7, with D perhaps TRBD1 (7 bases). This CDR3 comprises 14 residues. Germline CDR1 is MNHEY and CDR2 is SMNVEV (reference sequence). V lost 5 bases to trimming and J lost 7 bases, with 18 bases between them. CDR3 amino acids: CASSTQYRGGEQYV. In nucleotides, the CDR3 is TGTGCCAGCAGTACCCAATACAGGGGAGGAGAGCAGTACGTC.

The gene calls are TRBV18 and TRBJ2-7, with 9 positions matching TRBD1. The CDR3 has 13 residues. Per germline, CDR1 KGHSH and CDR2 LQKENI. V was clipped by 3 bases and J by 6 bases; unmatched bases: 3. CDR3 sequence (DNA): TGTGCCAGCTCACCCGGGACAGGGACCGAGCAGTACGTC. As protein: CASSPGTGTEQYV.

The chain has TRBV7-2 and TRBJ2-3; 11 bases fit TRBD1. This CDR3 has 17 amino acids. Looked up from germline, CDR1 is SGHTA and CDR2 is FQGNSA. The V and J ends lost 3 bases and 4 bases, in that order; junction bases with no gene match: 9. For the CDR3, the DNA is TGTGCCAGCAGCTTGACGCTGGGACAGGGGGGCGCAGATACGCAGTATTTT. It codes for CASSLTLGQGGADTQYF.

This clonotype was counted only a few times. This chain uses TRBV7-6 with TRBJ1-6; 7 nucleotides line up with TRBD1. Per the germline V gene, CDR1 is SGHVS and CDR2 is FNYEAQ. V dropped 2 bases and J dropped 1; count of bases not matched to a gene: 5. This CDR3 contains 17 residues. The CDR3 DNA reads TGTGCCAGCAGCTTACAGGGGGTTGAGTCCTATAATTCACCCCTCCACTTT. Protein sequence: CASSLQGVESYNSPLHF.

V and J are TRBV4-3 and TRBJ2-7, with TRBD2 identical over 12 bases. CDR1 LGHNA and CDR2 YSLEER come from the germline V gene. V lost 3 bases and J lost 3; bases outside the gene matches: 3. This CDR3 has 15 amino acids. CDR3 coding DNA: TGCGCCAGCAGCCACTGGACTAGCGGGGACTACGAGCAGTACTTC. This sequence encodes CASSHWTSGDYEQYF.

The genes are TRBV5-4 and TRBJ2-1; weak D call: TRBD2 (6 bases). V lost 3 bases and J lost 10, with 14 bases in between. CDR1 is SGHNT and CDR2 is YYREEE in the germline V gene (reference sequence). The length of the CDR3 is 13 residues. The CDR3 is CASSSPRAGEQFF. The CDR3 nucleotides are TGTGCCAGCAGCTCACCGCGCGCGGGAGAGCAGTTCTTC. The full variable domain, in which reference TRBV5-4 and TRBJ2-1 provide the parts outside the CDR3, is ETGVTQSPTHLIKTRGQQVTLRCSSQSGHNTVSWYQQALGQGPQFIFQYYREEENGRGNFPPRFSGLQFPNYSSELNVNALELDDSALYLCASSSPRAGEQFFGPGTRLTVL.

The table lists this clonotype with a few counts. CDR3 sequence reads: CASMATRRDEQYF. The CDR3 DNA reads as TGTGCCAGCATGGCAACGAGAAGGGACGAGCAGTACTTC. This chain links TRBV27 with TRBJ2-7; unclear D gene. The CDR3 runs 13 residues. Germline V CDR1 and CDR2: MNHEY, SMNVEV (reference sequence). V lost 7 bases, J lost 5 bases, and 15 bases lay in between.

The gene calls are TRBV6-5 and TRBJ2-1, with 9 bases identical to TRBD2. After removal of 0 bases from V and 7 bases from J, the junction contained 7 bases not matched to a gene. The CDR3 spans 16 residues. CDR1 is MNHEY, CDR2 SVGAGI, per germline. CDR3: CASSYSSGGWINEQFF. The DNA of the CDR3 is TGTGCCAGCAGTTACTCGAGCGGGGGGTGGATAAATGAGCAGTTCTTC.

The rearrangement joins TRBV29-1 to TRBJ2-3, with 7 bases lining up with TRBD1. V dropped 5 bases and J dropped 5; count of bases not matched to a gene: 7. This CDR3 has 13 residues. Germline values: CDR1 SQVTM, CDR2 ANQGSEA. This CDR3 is CSVRAGGKDTQYF. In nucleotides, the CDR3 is TGCAGCGTTAGGGCAGGGGGTAAAGATACGCAGTATTTT.

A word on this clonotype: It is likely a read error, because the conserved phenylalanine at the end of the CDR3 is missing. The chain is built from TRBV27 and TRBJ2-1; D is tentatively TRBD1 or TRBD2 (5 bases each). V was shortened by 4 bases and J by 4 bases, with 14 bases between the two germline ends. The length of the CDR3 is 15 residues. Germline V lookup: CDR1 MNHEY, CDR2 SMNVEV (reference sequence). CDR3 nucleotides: TGTGCCAGCAGTTCCTCAGGGAGCTTGTACAATGAGCAGTTCTCC. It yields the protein CASSSSGSLYNEQFS.

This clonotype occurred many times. The CDR3 region has the DNA TGTGCCAGCAGCATAAAGGGACAGCTCTCACCCCTCCACTTT. Its translation is CASSIKGQLSPLHF. The chain combines TRBV7-6 with TRBJ1-6; 7 nucleotides line up with TRBD1. Germline loops: CDR1 SGHVS, CDR2 FNYEAQ. The CDR3 is 14 amino acids. The junction had 8 bases not matched to a gene; V was cut back by 5 bases and J by 10 bases.

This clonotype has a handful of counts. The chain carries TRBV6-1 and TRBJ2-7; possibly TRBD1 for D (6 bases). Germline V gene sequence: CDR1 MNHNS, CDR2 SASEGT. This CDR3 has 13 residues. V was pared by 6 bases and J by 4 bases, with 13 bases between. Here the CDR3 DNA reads TGTGCCAGCAGACCCGGGACAAGTTACGAGCAGTACTTC. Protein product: CASRPGTSYEQYF.

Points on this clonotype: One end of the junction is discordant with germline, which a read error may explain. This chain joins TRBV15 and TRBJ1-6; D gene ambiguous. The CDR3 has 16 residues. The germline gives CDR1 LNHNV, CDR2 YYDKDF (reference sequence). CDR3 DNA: TGTGTCACCAGCAGAGATCGCGCCTCCCGAGAATCGCCCCTCCACTTT. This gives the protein CVTSRDRASRESPLHF.

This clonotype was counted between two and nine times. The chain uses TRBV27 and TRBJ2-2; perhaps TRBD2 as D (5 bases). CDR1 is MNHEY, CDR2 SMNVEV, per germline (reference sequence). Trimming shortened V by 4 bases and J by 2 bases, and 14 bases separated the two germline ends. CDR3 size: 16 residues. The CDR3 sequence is CASSSPQLVNTGELFF. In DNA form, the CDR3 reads TGTGCCAGCAGTTCGCCCCAACTAGTAAACACCGGGGAGCTGTTTTTT.

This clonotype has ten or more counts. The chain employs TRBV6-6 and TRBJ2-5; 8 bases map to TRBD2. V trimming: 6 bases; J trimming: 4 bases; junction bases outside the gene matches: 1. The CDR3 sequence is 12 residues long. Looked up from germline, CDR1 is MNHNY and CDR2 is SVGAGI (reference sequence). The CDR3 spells CASSGGGETQYF. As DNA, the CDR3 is TGTGCCAGCAGCGGGGGGGGAGAGACCCAGTACTTC.

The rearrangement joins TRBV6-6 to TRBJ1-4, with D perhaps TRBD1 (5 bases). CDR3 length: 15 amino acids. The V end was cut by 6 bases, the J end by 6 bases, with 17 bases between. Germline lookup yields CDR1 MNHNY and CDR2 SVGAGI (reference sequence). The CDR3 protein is CASRPGGVRDEKLFF. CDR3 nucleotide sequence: TGTGCCAGCAGACCCGGGGGGGTTCGGGATGAAAAACTGTTTTTT.

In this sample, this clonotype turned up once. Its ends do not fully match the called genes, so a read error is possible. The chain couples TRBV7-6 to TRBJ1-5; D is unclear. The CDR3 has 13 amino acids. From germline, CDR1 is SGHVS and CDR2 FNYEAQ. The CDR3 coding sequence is TGTGCTAGCAGCCCGTCACATCAGGACCCCCAGCATTTT. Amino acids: CASSPSHQDPQHF. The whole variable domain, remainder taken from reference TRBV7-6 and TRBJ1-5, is GAGVSQSPRYKVTKRGQDVALRCDPISGHVSLYWYRQALGQGPEFLTYFNYEAQQDKSGLPNDRFSAERPEGSISTLTIQRTEQRDSAMYRCASSPSHQDPQHFGDGTRLSIL.

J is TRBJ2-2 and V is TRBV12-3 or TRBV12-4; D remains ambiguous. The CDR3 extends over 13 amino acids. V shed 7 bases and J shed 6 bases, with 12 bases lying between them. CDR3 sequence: CASTTYPSGELFF. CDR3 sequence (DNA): TGTGCCAGCACCACCTACCCGTCCGGGGAGCTGTTTTTT.

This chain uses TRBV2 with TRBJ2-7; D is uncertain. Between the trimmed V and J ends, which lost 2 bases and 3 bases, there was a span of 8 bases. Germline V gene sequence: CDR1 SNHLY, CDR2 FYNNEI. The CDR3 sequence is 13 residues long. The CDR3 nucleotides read TGTGCCAGCAGTGAACTAGAGTACTACGAGCAGTACTTC. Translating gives CASSELEYYEQYF.

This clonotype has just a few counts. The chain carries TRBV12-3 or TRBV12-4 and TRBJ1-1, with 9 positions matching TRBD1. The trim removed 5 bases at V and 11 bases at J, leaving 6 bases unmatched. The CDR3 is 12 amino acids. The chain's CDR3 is CASSINRGHAFF. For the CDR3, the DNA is TGTGCCAGCAGTATTAACAGGGGGCATGCTTTCTTT.

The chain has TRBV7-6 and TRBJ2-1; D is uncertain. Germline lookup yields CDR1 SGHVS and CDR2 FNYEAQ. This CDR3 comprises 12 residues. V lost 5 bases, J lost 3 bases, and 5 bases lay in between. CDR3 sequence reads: CASSDHYNEQFF. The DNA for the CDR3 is TGTGCCAGCAGCGACCACTACAATGAGCAGTTCTTC.

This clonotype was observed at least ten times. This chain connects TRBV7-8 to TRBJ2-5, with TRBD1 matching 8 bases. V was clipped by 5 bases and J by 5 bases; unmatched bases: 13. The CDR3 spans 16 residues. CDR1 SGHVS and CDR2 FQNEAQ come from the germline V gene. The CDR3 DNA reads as TGTGCCAGCAGCATAGTTGACAGGGGATCACGGGAGACCCAGTACTTC. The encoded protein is CASSIVDRGSRETQYF.

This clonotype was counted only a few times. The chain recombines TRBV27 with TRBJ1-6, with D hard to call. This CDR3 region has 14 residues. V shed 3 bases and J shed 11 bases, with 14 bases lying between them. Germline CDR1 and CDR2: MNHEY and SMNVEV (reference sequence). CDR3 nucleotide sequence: TGTGCCAGCAGTTTCGGTGGAGACCGCACACCCCTCCACTTT. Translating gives CASSFGGDRTPLHF.